One sample yielded the 30 T cell receptor beta chains listed below, sequenced in a study of OX40 agonist ivuxolimab in advanced cancers. Measured with immunoSEQ multiplex PCR; TCRdb has only the in-frame clones, and not every one. The sample shows around 72,000 clones, roughly 90% of them seen only once. The source material was CD4+ or CD8+ T cells sorted from blood, sampled in a trial of the OX40 agonist ivuxolimab. The receptors originated from an adult with an advanced solid tumor such as melanoma, head and neck, liver or kidney cancer.

This chain connects TRBV11-2 to TRBJ2-5, with 8 bases identical to TRBD1. The V and J ends lost 5 bases and 0 bases, in that order; junction bases with no gene match: 5. Germline values: CDR1 SGHAT, CDR2 FQNNGV. This CDR3 comprises 15 residues. In DNA form, the CDR3 reads TGTGCCAGCAGCCCCGGGGACAGGTACCAAGAGACCCAGTACTTC. It specifies CASSPGDRYQETQYF.

This clone was seen only a few times. The chain carries TRBV5-6 and TRBJ2-3; TRBD1 might be the D (5 bases). The CDR3 spans 15 residues. V dropped 4 bases and J dropped 1 base, with 13 bases sitting between them. Per the germline V gene, CDR1 is SGHDT and CDR2 is YYEEEE. CDR3 sequence (DNA): TGTGCCAGCAGCGTCGACAGATCGGGCACAGATACGCAGTATTTT. This encodes CASSVDRSGTDTQYF.

The chain is built from TRBV6-6 and TRBJ1-6; D is ambiguous. CDR1 MNHNY and CDR2 SVGAGI come from the germline V gene (reference sequence). This CDR3 has 13 amino acids. V was trimmed by 2 bases and J by 13 bases, leaving 12 bases between them. CDR3 sequence (DNA): TGTGCCAGCAGTTACGCGCAGGCGGAGCCCCTCCACTTT. Amino acid sequence: CASSYAQAEPLHF.

The chain links TRBV11-3 to TRBJ2-1; a possible D gene is TRBD2 (5 bases). CDR1 is SGHNT, CDR2 YENEEA, per germline. The CDR3 is 14 residues long. V lost 1 base and J lost 7, with 11 bases in between. CDR3 DNA sequence: TGTGCCAGCAGCTTAGGACTAAATTTGAATGAGCAGTTCTTC. Its protein is CASSLGLNLNEQFF. The full variable domain, with the rest looked up from reference TRBV11-3 and TRBJ2-1, is EAGVVQSPRYKIIEKKQPVAFWCNPISGHNTLYWYLQNLGQGPELLIRYENEEAVDDSQLPKDRFSAERLKGVDSTLKIQPAELGDSAVYLCASSLGLNLNEQFFGPGTRLTVL.

This chain links TRBV5-6 with TRBJ2-7; D unclear. The CDR3 runs to 14 residues. Germline lookup yields CDR1 SGHDT and CDR2 YYEEEE. The ends were cut back, 0 bases at V and 4 bases at J, with 11 bases in the middle. The CDR3 protein is CASSLVGGPYEQYF. Written as DNA, the CDR3 is TGTGCCAGCAGCTTGGTTGGCGGTCCATACGAGCAGTACTTC.

The CDR3 DNA follows: TGTGCCAGCAGCTTAGGGACAGGGGATCGCCGGGAGATTTTCGGCACAGATACGCAGTATTTT. It specifies CASSLGTGDRREIFGTDTQYF. J is TRBJ2-3 and V is TRBV7-8, with 9 bases that match TRBD1. The CDR3 extends over 21 amino acids. Germline trimming cut 1 base from V and 1 base from J; bases unmatched to any gene: 18. In germline, CDR1 is SGHVS, CDR2 FQNEAQ.

In the case of this clone: One end of the junction varies from germline; a read error may be responsible. This chain uses TRBV6-5 with TRBJ2-7, with D hard to call. CDR1 and CDR2 (germline): MNHEY, SVGAGI. The CDR3 is made up of 12 amino acids. DNA of the CDR3: TGTGCCAGCAGTTATGGGTTGTACGAGCGGTACTTC. The encoded protein is CASSYGLYERYF.

J is TRBJ2-3 and V is TRBV29-1; D gene unclear. The germline gives CDR1 SQVTM, CDR2 ANQGSEA. V shed 6 bases and J shed 0 bases, with 7 bases lying between them. This CDR3 is 12 amino acids long. The CDR3 reads CSVRISTDTQYF. CDR3 bases: TGCAGCGTCAGGATTAGCACAGATACGCAGTATTTT.

V usage is TRBV6-1 and J usage is TRBJ2-7; D uncertain. The V gene lost 6 bases and the J gene lost 5 bases, with 14 bases spanning the gap. From germline, CDR1 is MNHNS and CDR2 SASEGT. The CDR3 is made up of 13 amino acids. CDR3 sequence reads: CASSHPPRDEQYF. In DNA, the CDR3 is TGTGCCAGCAGCCACCCCCCACGGGACGAGCAGTACTTC.

The chain carries TRBV6-6 and TRBJ2-7; possible D gene TRBD2, 5 bases. CDR1 is MNHNY, CDR2 SVGAGI, per germline (reference sequence). CDR3 length: 15 residues. V was cut by 4 bases and J by 3 bases, with 16 bases left in between. Here the CDR3 DNA reads TGTGCCAGCAGTTCCCCGCGCGGAGGAGACTACGAGCAGTACTTC. Translation gives CASSSPRGGDYEQYF.

V gene TRBV28 combines with J gene TRBJ1-2; D unclear. The germline V gene encodes CDR1 MDHEN and CDR2 SYDVKM. The CDR3 consists of 14 residues. V lost 2 bases and J lost 0, with 7 bases in between. The CDR3 spells CASSLRHANYGYTF. CDR3 DNA sequence: TGTGCCAGCAGTTTAAGGCACGCTAACTATGGCTACACCTTC.

This chain links TRBV29-1 with TRBJ2-7; D may be TRBD1 or TRBD2 (6 bases each). Germline values: CDR1 SQVTM, CDR2 ANQGSEA. Trimming pared 4 bases from V and 6 bases from J, leaving 10 bases between. CDR3 length: 11 residues. The CDR3 coding sequence is TGCAGCGTTGTAGGAGGGGGCGAGCAGTACTTC. It translates to CSVVGGGEQYF.

The chain uses TRBV5-8 and TRBJ2-3; either TRBD1 or TRBD2 may supply D (7 bases each). This CDR3 contains 19 residues. Germline loops: CDR1 SGHTS, CDR2 YDEGEE. Between the trimmed V and J ends, which lost 1 base and 6 bases, there was a span of 27 bases. CDR3 DNA: TGTGCCAGCAGCTTGTGGGGGGGCTCAACAGGGGACCCTCACGATACGCAGTATTTT. Translating gives CASSLWGGSTGDPHDTQYF.

The chain has TRBV5-5 and TRBJ2-5, with D tentatively TRBD2 (6 bases). Germline assignment: CDR1 SGHKS and CDR2 YYEKEE (reference sequence). This CDR3 has 16 residues. V was trimmed by 4 bases and J by 4 bases, leaving 20 bases between them. In DNA, the CDR3 is TGTGCCAGCAGCCAGGACTACGGGAGTTTAGGAGAGACCCAGTACTTC. It yields the protein CASSQDYGSLGETQYF. The variable domain in full, with the rest retrieved from reference TRBV5-5 and TRBJ2-5, is DAGVTQSPTHLIKTRGQQVTLRCSPISGHKSVSWYQQVLGQGPQFIFQYYEKEERGRGNFPDRFSARQFPNYSSELNVNALLLGDSALYLCASSQDYGSLGETQYFGPGTRLLVL.

As DNA, the CDR3 is TGCGCCAGCAGCTTTCTGAGAGGAGGCGGGGAGCTGTTTTTT. Translated, it gives CASSFLRGGGELFF. The rearrangement uses TRBV5-1 and TRBJ2-2; perhaps TRBD2 as D (5 bases). The germline V gene has CDR1 SGHRS and CDR2 YFSETQ. Trimming shortened V by 2 bases and J by 7 bases, and 12 bases separated the two germline ends. The CDR3 consists of 14 residues.

CDR3 nucleotides: TGTGCCACCAGCAGGGGGGGGGCTGGGGCCAACGTCCTGACTTTC. As protein: CATSRGGAGANVLTF. The V and J genes are TRBV15 and TRBJ2-6; TRBD2 matches 7 bases. Germline CDR1 is LNHNV and CDR2 is YYDKDF (reference sequence). The V and J ends lost 3 bases and 2 bases, in that order; junction bases with no gene match: 1. The CDR3 is 15 residues long. Complete variable domain (other parts from reference TRBV15 and TRBJ2-6): DAMVIQNPRYQVTQFGKPVTLSCSQTLNHNVMYWYQQKSSQAPKLLFHYYDKDFNNEADTPDNFQSRRPNTSFCFLDIRSPGLGDTAMYLCATSRGGAGANVLTFGAGSRLTVL.

This sequence joins TRBV19 and TRBJ2-7; 9 bases line up with TRBD1. V dropped 7 bases and J dropped 4; count of bases not matched to a gene: 20. From germline, CDR1 is LNHDA and CDR2 SQIVND (reference sequence). The CDR3 has 18 amino acids. CDR3 sequence (DNA): TGTGCCAGTACCCATATACCCCTTTCGGACAGGGGATCTTACGAGCAGTACTTC. Residues: CASTHIPLSDRGSYEQYF.

The chain uses TRBV25-1 and TRBJ1-4, with D maybe TRBD1 (6 bases). V was trimmed by 6 bases and J by 7 bases, leaving 15 bases between them. There are 14 residues in the CDR3. Germline lookup yields CDR1 MGHDK and CDR2 SYGVNS. CDR3: CASSEGGAGEKLFF. CDR3 in DNA: TGTGCCAGCAGCGAGGGGGGGGCGGGTGAAAAACTGTTTTTT.

V and J are TRBV7-6 and TRBJ2-2, with D possibly TRBD2 on 5 matching bases. The CDR3 spans 15 residues. CDR1 and CDR2 from the germline V gene are SGHVS and FNYEAQ. The ends were cut back, 7 bases at V and 1 base at J, with 13 bases in the middle. The CDR3 DNA sequence: TGTGCCAGCACCCTACGGACTGTGAACACCGGGGAGCTGTTTTTT. Translation gives CASTLRTVNTGELFF.

The chain is built from TRBV28 and TRBJ1-3; 9 bases fit TRBD1. The CDR3 is 15 amino acids. Germline V lookup: CDR1 MDHEN, CDR2 SYDVKM. Germline trimming cut 2 bases from V and 3 bases from J; bases unmatched to any gene: 2. The DNA of the CDR3 is TGTGCCAGCAGTTTAACAGGGGGCTTTGGAAACACCATATATTTT. Amino acid sequence: CASSLTGGFGNTIYF.

The chain uses TRBV5-4 and TRBJ2-1; 7 bases are shared with TRBD1. V dropped 3 bases and J dropped 6; count of bases not matched to a gene: 6. The CDR3 consists of 14 residues. Germline CDR1 and CDR2: SGHNT and YYREEE (reference sequence). In DNA form, the CDR3 reads TGTGCCAGCAGCTCAAACAGGGGTTCCAATGAGCAGTTCTTC. Protein: CASSSNRGSNEQFF.

V and J are TRBV5-1 and TRBJ2-3, with D unclear. The CDR3 contains 13 residues. The germline CDR1 and CDR2 sequences are SGHRS and YFSETQ. V lost 0 bases, J lost 1 base, and 3 bases lay in between. The CDR3 region has the DNA TGCGCCAGCAGCTTGGTAGGCACAGATACGCAGTATTTT. Translating it yields CASSLVGTDTQYF.

The chain uses TRBV6-5 and TRBJ2-7; TRBD1 agrees at 8 bases. Germline CDR1 reads MNHEY; CDR2 reads SVGAGI. CDR3 length equals 15 residues. V shed 0 bases, J shed 6 bases, and the junction held 7 bases outside the gene matches. CDR3 amino acids: CASSYSGTGKGEQYF. The DNA of the CDR3 is TGTGCCAGCAGTTACTCCGGGACAGGAAAGGGCGAGCAGTACTTC.

The chain links TRBV4-2 to TRBJ2-1; a weak D match, TRBD1 (5 bases). V shed 3 bases and J shed 10 bases, with 19 bases lying between them. Germline lookup yields CDR1 LGHNA and CDR2 YNFKEQ. CDR3 length: 15 residues. The CDR3 loop is CASSHSAIGALEQFF. The CDR3 DNA follows: TGTGCCAGCAGCCATTCAGCAATAGGGGCCTTGGAGCAGTTCTTC.

The chain links TRBV5-1 to TRBJ1-2; 10 bases line up with TRBD1. J gave up 4 bases and V 4 bases, and 13 bases lay outside the gene matches. This CDR3 is 17 amino acids long. Germline V gives CDR1 SGHRS, CDR2 YFSETQ. The DNA for the CDR3 is TGCGCCAGCAGCCGAGGTTTTTGGGACAGGGGTCCCTATGGCTACACCTTC. Translating gives CASSRGFWDRGPYGYTF.

In its sample, this clone was seen a few times. The chain couples TRBV6-1 to TRBJ2-3; D possibly uses TRBD1 or TRBD2 (5 bases each). V gave up 0 bases and J gave up 1 base, with 11 bases separating them. Germline V gene lookup returns CDR1 MNHNS and CDR2 SASEGT. This CDR3 comprises 16 residues. The CDR3 region has the DNA TGTGCCAGCAGTGAAGCGCCCGGGGACGGCACAGATACGCAGTATTTT. This translates into CASSEAPGDGTDTQYF.

The chain uses TRBV5-5 and TRBJ2-7, with 8 bases identical to TRBD1. Trimming took 5 bases from V and 0 from J; bases not matched to a gene: 7. Germline CDR1 SGHKS, CDR2 YYEKEE (reference sequence). CDR3 length: 15 residues. The CDR3 loop is CASRLTGVGSYEQYF. For the CDR3, the DNA is TGTGCCAGCAGATTGACAGGGGTGGGCTCCTACGAGCAGTACTTC. The entire variable domain, with the rest obtained from reference TRBV5-5 and TRBJ2-7, is as follows: DAGVTQSPTHLIKTRGQQVTLRCSPISGHKSVSWYQQVLGQGPQFIFQYYEKEERGRGNFPDRFSARQFPNYSSELNVNALLLGDSALYLCASRLTGVGSYEQYFGPGTRLTVT.

The chain links TRBV7-9 to TRBJ2-3; D possibly uses TRBD1 or TRBD2 (6 bases each). CDR1 and CDR2 from the germline V gene are SEHNR and FQNEAQ (reference sequence). V lost 1 base and J 8 bases, leaving 16 bases between the germline ends. This CDR3 contains 15 residues. Here the CDR3 reads CASSLGEQGGGTQYF. The CDR3 DNA sequence: TGTGCCAGCAGCTTAGGCGAACAGGGAGGAGGTACGCAGTATTTT.

This clone was picked up one time. The chain has TRBV19 and TRBJ2-5; tentative D call: TRBD2 (5 bases). The CDR3 consists of 14 residues. CDR1 LNHDA and CDR2 SQIVND come from the germline V gene (reference sequence). V gave up 2 bases and J gave up 5 bases, with 12 bases separating them. CDR3: CASSIKWAGETQYF. CDR3 DNA: TGTGCCAGTAGTATAAAGTGGGCGGGCGAGACCCAGTACTTC.

The gene calls are TRBV29-1 and TRBJ1-1; D is unclear. Germline V CDR1 and CDR2: SQVTM, ANQGSEA. The CDR3 sequence is 13 residues long. V lost 4 bases and J lost 3, with 12 bases in between. CDR3 in amino acids: CSVVQRLDTEAFF. The CDR3 nucleotides are TGCAGCGTTGTACAGCGCCTGGACACTGAAGCTTTCTTT.